A selection of T cell receptor beta chains follows, all from one sample in a study of T cell responses to AZD1222 COVID-19 vaccine. Sequencing used immunoSEQ multiplex PCR; TCRdb keeps in-frame clones, though not all of them. The sample has fewer than 130,000 clones, less than 90% seen once. The material sequenced was peripheral blood, taken on day 0 of AZD1222 vaccination. The receptors originated from an adult in good health. Both conserved end residues are part of each CDR3. Fields, in order: V gene, D gene, J gene, clone size, CDR3 length, CDR3 DNA, CDR3 protein. D genes are given only for firm matches. Size is omitted from some rows. Given values are once, few, many or a class for expanded clones.

TRBV5-4	.	TRBJ2-1	.	17	TGTGCCAGCAGCTTGGGAGGTGGCGGGATGAACCGCAATGAGCAGTTCTTC	CASSLGGGGMNRNEQFF
TRBV12-5	.	TRBJ1-1	.	13	TGTGCTAGTGCGGAGGGGGAAATCACTGAAGCTTTCTTT	CASAEGEITEAFF
TRBV7-2	.	TRBJ2-1	.	14	TGTGCCAGCAGCTTAAATGATAGCGACAATGAGCAGTTCTTC	CASSLNDSDNEQFF
TRBV27	TRBD2	TRBJ2-1	many	17	TGTGCCAGCAGTTTGGAATTAGCGGGAGGGCCGTACAATGAGCAGTTCTTC	CASSLELAGGPYNEQFF
TRBV7-9	TRBD1	TRBJ2-1	few	13	TGTGCCAGCAACCCGGGACAGGGCAATGAGCAGTTCTTC	CASNPGQGNEQFF
TRBV19	TRBD1	TRBJ1-6	.	14	TGTGCCACTGCTGGGACAGGGTCTAATTCACCCCTCCACTTT	CATAGTGSNSPLHF
TRBV11-2	TRBD1	TRBJ1-2	.	13	TGTGCCAGCAGCCCGGACAGGGACTATGGCTACACCTTC	CASSPDRDYGYTF
TRBV2	.	TRBJ2-1	.	15	TGTGCCAGCAGTGCACCGGGACAACGGTCCAATGAGCAGTTCTTC	CASSAPGQRSNEQFF
TRBV2	.	TRBJ2-2	.	16	TGTGCCAGCACCCGGCGGGGGACAACGAACACCGGGGAGCTGTTTTTT	CASTRRGTTNTGELFF
TRBV5-1	TRBD1	TRBJ2-7	.	14	TGCGCCAGCAGCCTGGACAGGACCCTGGGTGAGCAGTACTTC	CASSLDRTLGEQYF
TRBV10-2	.	TRBJ1-2	.	15	TGCGCCAGCAGTTCCAACCAATGGGGGGGAGATGGCTACACCTTC	CASSSNQWGGDGYTF
TRBV5-1	.	TRBJ1-2	.	12	TGCGCCAGCGGGGACGAGGGAGATGGCTACACCTTC	CASGDEGDGYTF
TRBV19	.	TRBJ1-3	few	13	TGTGCCAGTGGGGGGATCTCTGGAAACACCATATATTTT	CASGGISGNTIYF
TRBV27	.	TRBJ2-3	.	13	TGTGCCAGCAGTACCCAGGAGACAGATACGCAGTATTTT	CASSTQETDTQYF
TRBV19	.	TRBJ1-1	.	13	TGTGCCAGTAGTACTAAAATGAACACTGAAGCTTTCTTT	CASSTKMNTEAFF
TRBV5-4	TRBD1	TRBJ1-4	.	14	TGTGCCAGCAGCTCACAGGGGGGGCGTGAAAAACTGTTTTTT	CASSSQGGREKLFF
TRBV3-1/TRBV3-2	TRBD1	TRBJ1-4	.	17	TGTGCCAGCAGCCAAGGTCAGGGGGCATTGTCTAATGAAAAACTGTTTTTT	CASSQGQGALSNEKLFF
TRBV2	TRBD2	TRBJ2-5	.	14	TGTGCCAGCAGCCCTAGCGGGGGCGGCGAGACCCAGTACTTC	CASSPSGGGETQYF
TRBV7-2	TRBD2	TRBJ2-5	.	14	TGTGCCAGCAGAGCGGGGGGCGGTTGGGAGACCCAGTACTTC	CASRAGGGWETQYF
TRBV7-9	.	TRBJ2-7	once	12	TGTGCCAGCAGTTTTACAAGATACGAGCAGTACTTC	CASSFTRYEQYF
TRBV7-8	TRBD1	TRBJ2-7	.	13	TGTGCCAGCAGCTGGCGACAGGGGGACGAGCAGTACTTC	CASSWRQGDEQYF
TRBV6-5	.	TRBJ1-1	.	14	TGTGCCAGCAGAACAGGGTTCATGAACACTGAAGCTTTCTTT	CASRTGFMNTEAFF
TRBV9	.	TRBJ2-1	.	15	TGTGCCAGCAGCTTACAGGGAAGTTCCTACAATGAGCAGTTCTTC	CASSLQGSSYNEQFF
TRBV3-1/TRBV3-2	.	TRBJ2-1	.	14	TGTGCCAGCAGCCAAGATCCCGGGTACAATGAGCAGTTCTTC	CASSQDPGYNEQFF
TRBV2	.	TRBJ2-7	.	16	TGTGCCAGCAGTGGGCTGGGTCGGCGGGTGACCTACGAGCAGTACTTC	CASSGLGRRVTYEQYF
TRBV4-2	TRBD2	TRBJ2-7	.	14	TGTGCCAGCAGCCAAGCCGGGACTAACTACGAGCAGTACTTC	CASSQAGTNYEQYF
TRBV30	TRBD1	TRBJ1-5	.	16	TGTGCCTGGAGTGTTTACCGGACAGGGCTGGGACAGCCCCAGCATTTT	CAWSVYRTGLGQPQHF
TRBV7-2	.	TRBJ2-7	.	12	TGTGCCAGCAGCTGGCGGACAGTCGAGCAGTACTTC	CASSWRTVEQYF
TRBV5-1	.	TRBJ1-1	.	14	TGCGCCAGCAGCTTTGTCGGGGGTAACACTGAAGCTTTCTTT	CASSFVGGNTEAFF